This T cell receptor beta chain originates from a study of Ad26.COV2.S vaccination and SARS-CoV-2 variants. Regarding treatment: about 20 received Ad26.COV2.S at low or high dose, single or two shots; 5 received placebo; per-sample allocation not given. The investigators took samples on day 63 after the first vaccine or placebo injection. Boston hosted the donor, who was an adult aged 18-55 years. The vaccine delivered Wuhan-strain SARS-CoV-2 spike through an Ad26 vector. Study-level findings and limits: Vaccinated individuals (as opposed to placebo recipients) had higher spike-specific TCR breadth.

Germline V gene lookup returns CDR1 MDHEN and CDR2 SYDVKM. Trimming took 5 bases from V and 9 from J; bases not matched to a gene: 9. The CDR3 consists of 16 residues. Sequencing was performed with immunoSEQ multiplex PCR; in TCRdb, only in-frame clones are kept and a portion is missing. This sample carries about 350,000 clones, more than 75% of them seen once, and the ten largest clones take roughly 3.5%. Details on this clone: Its target is not known.

Specimen: peripheral blood, collected in a trial of Ad26.COV2.S vaccine versus placebo. The chain links TRBV28 to TRBJ2-1, with TRBD2 matching 14 bases. The sequence came from a person aged 18-65 years who received the Ad26.COV2.S COVID-19 vaccine or a placebo. The CDR3 DNA follows: TGTGCCAGCAGTCCGACCGGGACTAGCGGGAGCAGTGAGCAGTTCTTC. Protein product: CASSPTGTSGSSEQFF.